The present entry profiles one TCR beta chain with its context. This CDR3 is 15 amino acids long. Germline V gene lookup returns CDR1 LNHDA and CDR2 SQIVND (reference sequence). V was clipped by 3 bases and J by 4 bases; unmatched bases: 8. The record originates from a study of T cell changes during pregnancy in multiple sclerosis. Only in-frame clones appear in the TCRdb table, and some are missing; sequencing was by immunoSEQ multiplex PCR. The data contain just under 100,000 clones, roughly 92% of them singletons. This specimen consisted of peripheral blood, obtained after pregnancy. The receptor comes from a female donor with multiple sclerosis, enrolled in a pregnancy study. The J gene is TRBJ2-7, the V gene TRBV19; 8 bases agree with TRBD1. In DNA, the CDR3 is TGTGCCAGTAGTATGTCAGGGGGCTTATTGTACGAGCAGTACTTC. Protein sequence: CASSMSGGLLYEQYF.